These T cell receptor beta chains were read from a single sample in a study of OX40 agonist ivuxolimab in advanced cancers. The repertoire was sequenced with immunoSEQ multiplex PCR; TCRdb's copy has only in-frame clones and lacks some. The data contain about 14,000 clones, about 77% of them singletons. The sequences come from CD4+ or CD8+ T cells sorted from blood, collected in a trial of the OX40 agonist ivuxolimab. Receptors were obtained from an adult with an advanced solid tumor such as melanoma, head and neck, liver or kidney cancer. Both conserved end residues are part of each CDR3. The order of the fields is J gene, clone size, V gene, D gene, CDR3 protein, CDR3 DNA. D genes are given only for firm matches. Clone size is not always given. Where it is, it says once, few, many or a class for expanded clones.

TRBJ2-3 NA TRBV28 TRBD2 CASGPVGLAGSGGPTDTQYF TGTGCCAGCGGACCTGTTGGACTAGCGGGGTCGGGGGGCCCCACAGATACGCAGTATTTT
TRBJ1-4 NA TRBV28 NA CASTPRKGKGTNEKLFF TGTGCCAGCACCCCTCGGAAGGGGAAGGGGACTAATGAAAAACTGTTTTTT
TRBJ2-7 NA TRBV7-6 NA CASSPQERSEQYF TGTGCCAGCAGCCCCCAGGAGCGAAGCGAGCAGTACTTC
TRBJ1-4 few TRBV5-1 TRBD1 CASSLDRQGIVGFEKLFF TGCGCCAGCAGCTTGGATAGACAGGGGATCGTGGGATTTGAAAAACTGTTTTTT
TRBJ2-7 NA TRBV27 NA CASKRTNANSYEQYF TGTGCCAGCAAAAGGACCAATGCCAACTCCTACGAGCAGTACTTC
TRBJ1-4 NA TRBV2 TRBD1 CARSGTGGEKLFF TGTGCCAGAAGCGGGACAGGGGGTGAAAAACTGTTTTTT
TRBJ2-4 few TRBV18 NA CASSLTTARDYSKPQNIQYF TGTGCCAGCTCACTGACGACAGCGCGAGACTACTCGAAACCCCAAAACATTCAGTACTTC
TRBJ2-5 NA TRBV4-1 TRBD2 CASSQTSGGPETQYF TGCGCCAGCAGCCAGACTAGCGGGGGCCCAGAGACCCAGTACTTC
TRBJ1-1 NA TRBV5-1 NA CASSIGAREEAFF TGCGCCAGCAGCATCGGGGCGCGAGAGGAAGCTTTCTTT
TRBJ2-7 NA TRBV7-2 NA CASGYGGDEQYF TGTGCCAGCGGCTACGGGGGAGACGAGCAGTACTTC
TRBJ2-7 NA TRBV29-1 NA CSVAGGAKSYEQYF TGCAGCGTTGCCGGGGGTGCTAAGTCGTACGAGCAGTACTTC
TRBJ1-2 NA TRBV27 TRBD1 CASSSISTGEANYGYTF TGTGCCAGCAGTTCTATATCGACAGGGGAAGCGAACTATGGCTACACCTTC
TRBJ2-3 NA TRBV9 TRBD2 CASSPSGAGGDTQYF TGTGCCAGCAGCCCCTCGGGAGCGGGAGGAGATACGCAGTATTTT
TRBJ2-7 NA TRBV7-2 TRBD2 CASSRGGAYEQYF TGTGCCAGCAGCCGGGGGGGAGCCTACGAGCAGTACTTC
TRBJ1-5 NA TRBV27 NA CASSLRGEPQHF TGTGCCAGCAGTCTTAGGGGTGAACCCCAGCATTTT
TRBJ1-5 NA TRBV19 NA CASSILDRNQPQHF TGTGCCAGTAGTATACTGGATCGGAATCAGCCCCAGCATTTT
TRBJ2-7 NA TRBV2 TRBD1 CATQTGNEQYF TGTGCCACCCAGACAGGGAACGAGCAGTACTTC
TRBJ2-1 NA TRBV27 TRBD1 CASSLSRRGGDQFF TGTGCCAGCAGTTTATCTCGTAGAGGGGGCGACCAGTTCTTC
TRBJ2-1 once TRBV19 TRBD2 CASSIVGGPGNEQFF TGTGCCAGTAGTATAGTGGGAGGGCCTGGCAATGAGCAGTTCTTC
TRBJ2-6 medium-sized TRBV15 NA CATSSRDGEANVLTF TGTGCCACCAGCTCCCGGGACGGGGAGGCCAACGTCCTGACTTTC
TRBJ2-7 NA TRBV10-3 TRBD1 CAISAMGQGHYEQYF TGTGCCATCAGTGCTATGGGACAGGGACACTACGAGCAGTACTTC
TRBJ1-1 NA TRBV27 NA CASSPRTLGEAFF TGTGCCAGCAGCCCAAGAACTTTAGGTGAAGCTTTCTTT
TRBJ1-3 NA TRBV6-5 TRBD1 CASIPGTAGNTIYF TGTGCCAGCATTCCAGGGACAGCTGGAAACACCATATATTTT
TRBJ2-4 few TRBV29-1 TRBD2 CSVDSSGASGKNIQYF TGCAGCGTTGATTCTAGTGGGGCTAGCGGGAAAAACATTCAGTACTTC
TRBJ1-1 NA TRBV9 NA CASSVVDTENTEAFF TGTGCCAGCAGCGTAGTCGACACAGAGAACACTGAAGCTTTCTTT
TRBJ1-6 NA TRBV28 NA CASSPPRGPLHF TGTGCCAGCAGTCCACCCCGGGGTCCCCTCCACTTT
TRBJ2-2 NA TRBV5-4 NA CASSLDWTEAGELFF TGTGCCAGCAGCTTGGACTGGACGGAAGCCGGGGAGCTGTTTTTT
TRBJ2-7 NA TRBV19 NA CASSMFQGTYEQYF TGTGCCAGTAGTATGTTCCAGGGTACCTACGAGCAGTACTTC
TRBJ2-3 medium-sized TRBV6-5 NA CASSKLGADTQYF TGTGCCAGCAGTAAACTGGGGGCAGATACGCAGTATTTT
TRBJ1-1 NA TRBV12-5 TRBD1 CASGLVGAGGPMNTEAFF TGTGCTAGTGGTTTGGTAGGGGCAGGGGGCCCCATGAACACTGAAGCTTTCTTT
TRBJ2-7 NA TRBV5-5 NA CASSFGGGPYEQYF TGTGCCAGCAGCTTCGGAGGGGGGCCCTACGAGCAGTACTTC
TRBJ2-5 NA TRBV7-9 TRBD1 CASSLVDRDGQETQYF TGTGCCAGCAGCCTCGTCGACAGGGATGGCCAAGAGACCCAGTACTTC
TRBJ2-1 once TRBV13 TRBD2 CASSHQREVYNEQFF TGTGCCAGCAGCCATCAGCGGGAGGTCTACAATGAGCAGTTCTTC
TRBJ2-1 NA TRBV30 NA CACVMGNTNNEQFF TGTGCCTGTGTTATGGGGAACACGAACAATGAGCAGTTCTTC
TRBJ1-3 NA TRBV9 TRBD1 CASSAAGQEASGNTIYF TGTGCCAGCAGCGCCGCGGGACAGGAAGCCTCTGGAAACACCATATATTTT
TRBJ2-7 NA TRBV4-2 NA CASSQVVEGFSEQYF TGTGCCAGCAGCCAAGTAGTAGAGGGTTTTTCCGAGCAGTACTTC
TRBJ2-2 NA TRBV5-6 TRBD2 CASSLPPSGSVFIAGELFF TGTGCCAGCAGCTTGCCGCCTAGCGGGAGTGTTTTCATAGCCGGGGAGCTGTTTTTT
TRBJ1-3 medium-sized TRBV7-8 TRBD1 CASSLTGTGPANTIYF TGTGCCAGCAGCTTGACCGGGACAGGGCCTGCAAACACCATATATTTT
TRBJ1-2 few TRBV7-8 NA CASSLAMGRDNGYTF TGTGCCAGCAGCTTAGCGATGGGGAGGGATAATGGCTACACCTTC
TRBJ2-3 NA TRBV30 NA CAWSVVSRTDTQYF TGTGCCTGGAGTGTAGTATCCCGCACAGATACGCAGTATTTT
TRBJ2-7 NA TRBV2 TRBD2 CASSEGGLAEDYEQYF TGTGCCAGCAGTGAAGGGGGACTAGCGGAAGACTACGAGCAGTACTTC
TRBJ2-7 once TRBV6-6 NA CASSYEGNYEQYF TGTGCCAGCAGTTACGAAGGGAACTACGAGCAGTACTTC
TRBJ2-5 NA TRBV7-2 NA CASSDPRGGIETQYF TGTGCCAGCAGCGACCCCCGGGGCGGGATAGAGACCCAGTACTTC
TRBJ1-1 NA TRBV11-2 TRBD1 CASSLSGQGATEAFF TGTGCCAGCAGCCTAAGCGGACAGGGGGCAACTGAAGCTTTCTTT
TRBJ1-2 NA TRBV11-3 NA CASSPRSGAPMDGYTF TGTGCCAGCAGCCCTAGGTCAGGGGCTCCAATGGATGGCTACACCTTC